These 25 T cell receptor beta chains originate from one sample sequenced in a study of blood T cells in healthy people across ages. The second PCR ran roughly 6 to 12 cycles with a sample-barcoded 5' primer and J-beta primers. TCRdb used MiXCR to reprocess the 5' RACE reads, holding one entry per CDR3 protein. This sample carries around 650,000 distinct CDR3 sequences, roughly 30% of them seen once, and the ten largest clones take 15% to 19%. The source material was blood. These TCRs come from a woman older than 75 in good health.

This clonotype came up a few times. This sequence joins TRBV20-1 and TRBJ2-5, with D perhaps matching TRBD1 (6 bases). Germline V lookup: CDR1 DFQATT, CDR2 SNEGSKA (reference sequence). The CDR3 is 12 amino acids. Between the trimmed V and J ends, which lost 2 bases and 11 bases, there was a span of 15 bases. The CDR3 loop is CSARSGGGEQYF. DNA for the CDR3: TGCAGTGCTAGAAGTGGGGGCGGTGAGCAGTACTTC.

This clonotype was counted between two and nine times. This may arise from a read error, as a much more abundant clone is one base away. The chain links TRBV7-2 to TRBJ2-1; 7 positions match TRBD1. This CDR3 contains 15 residues. Germline V gene sequence: CDR1 SGHTA, CDR2 FQGNSA. V lost 3 bases and J lost 7; bases outside the gene matches: 9. The CDR3 nucleotides are TGTGCCAGCAGCTTCCGACAGGGCTCAAGTAATGAGCAGTTCTTC. Translated, it gives CASSFRQGSSNEQFF.

This clonotype has ten or more counts. This rearrangement joins TRBV11-2 to TRBJ2-1; 8 positions match TRBD1. The ends lost 5 bases at V and 4 bases at J; junction bases unmatched: 10. In germline, CDR1 is SGHAT, CDR2 FQNNGV. The CDR3 has 16 amino acids. DNA of the CDR3: TGTGCCAGCAGCCTGGCCCCGGACAGGGTGTACAATGAGCAGTTCTTC. Translation gives CASSLAPDRVYNEQFF.

There are many counts of this clonotype. This rearrangement joins TRBV29-1 to TRBJ2-1; a weak D match, TRBD2 (5 bases). Germline lookup yields CDR1 SQVTM and CDR2 ANQGSEA. CDR3 length equals 12 residues. V shed 4 bases and J shed 4 bases, with 8 bases lying between them. CDR3 bases: TGCAGCGTTGTGCCGGGATACAATGAGCAGTTCTTC. The encoded protein is CSVVPGYNEQFF.

In this sample, this clonotype turned up many times. The CDR3 spells CASSSLAASTDTQYF. Here the CDR3 DNA reads TGTGCCAGCAGCTCCCTAGCGGCTAGCACAGATACGCAGTATTTT. The chain has TRBV7-3 and TRBJ2-3; 7 nucleotides align to TRBD2. Germline assignment: CDR1 SGHTA and CDR2 FQGTGA. The CDR3 is 15 residues long. V dropped 4 bases and J dropped 0; count of bases not matched to a gene: 4.

The chain links TRBV29-1 to TRBJ2-7; 9 bases fit TRBD2. The V gene end was trimmed by 1 base and the J gene end by 3 bases; junction bases not matched to a gene: 7. The CDR3 has 15 residues. Germline-derived CDR1 and CDR2 are SQVTM and ANQGSEA. CDR3 region: CSVEGPSSGDYEQYF. The CDR3 DNA is TGCAGCGTTGAAGGCCCCTCTAGCGGGGACTACGAGCAGTACTTC.

This clonotype was recorded many times. The V gene is TRBV20-1, the J gene TRBJ1-1, with D uncertain. The CDR3 contains 14 residues. Germline lookup yields CDR1 DFQATT and CDR2 SNEGSKA (reference sequence). V gave up 6 bases and J gave up 5 bases, with 19 bases separating them. In DNA, the CDR3 is TGCAGTGCAATAGGTACTGGGGAAAGGACTGAAGCTTTCTTT. It specifies CSAIGTGERTEAFF.

This clonotype was recorded many times. This sequence joins TRBV7-2 and TRBJ2-5; unclear D gene. The length of the CDR3 is 11 residues. V shed 1 base and J shed 9 bases, with 6 bases lying between them. The germline V gene has CDR1 SGHTA and CDR2 FQGNSA. The CDR3 DNA is TGTGCCAGCAGCTTAGGGGCCCCCCAGTACTTC. Translation gives CASSLGAPQYF.

This clonotype has ten or more counts. The chain recombines TRBV30 with TRBJ2-3; tentatively, D is TRBD2 (6 bases). V was shortened by 3 bases and J by 7 bases, with 14 bases between the two germline ends. Germline V lookup: CDR1 GTSNPN, CDR2 SVGIG (reference sequence). This CDR3 comprises 13 residues. CDR3 nucleotide sequence: TGTGCCTGGAGAGAAAGCGGGCGTAATACGCAGTATTTT. Encoded protein: CAWRESGRNTQYF.

In its sample, this clonotype was seen many times. V gene TRBV6-1 combines with J gene TRBJ1-2; TRBD1 might be the D (5 bases). V shed 5 bases and J shed 9 bases, with 16 bases lying between them. The CDR3 spans 13 residues. Germline V gene lookup returns CDR1 MNHNS and CDR2 SASEGT. Here the CDR3 reads CASSQGHPLSYTF. CDR3 in DNA: TGTGCCAGCAGTCAAGGACATCCTCTTAGCTACACCTTC.

The gene calls are TRBV19 and TRBJ1-5; D possibly corresponds to TRBD1 (6 bases). Deletions cut 5 bases from V and 6 bases from J, with 11 bases between. CDR3 length equals 13 residues. The germline V gene encodes CDR1 LNHDA and CDR2 SQIVND (reference sequence). Here the CDR3 DNA reads TGTGCCAGTAGTTACAGGGTCGGTCAGCCCCAGCATTTT. It translates to CASSYRVGQPQHF. Filled out from reference TRBV19 and TRBJ1-5, the complete variable domain reads DGGITQSPKYLFRKEGQNVTLSCEQNLNHDAMYWYRQDPGQGLRLIYYSQIVNDFQKGDIAEGYSVSREKKESFPLTVTSAQKNPTAFYLCASSYRVGQPQHFGDGTRLSIL.

This clonotype came up a few times. The chain recombines TRBV3-1 with TRBJ2-7; TRBD2 might be the D (6 bases). This CDR3 region has 14 residues. With 8 bases removed from V and 7 bases from J, the gap between germline ends came to 21 bases. CDR1 is LGHDT and CDR2 is YNNKEL in the germline V gene (reference sequence). The CDR3 spells CASLLGGSSGEQYF. CDR3 nucleotide sequence: TGTGCCAGCCTACTCGGGGGAAGTTCGGGTGAGCAGTACTTC.

The rearrangement uses TRBV28 and TRBJ2-7, with no clear D. The CDR3 is 14 amino acids. V lost 6 bases to trimming and J lost 3 bases, with 15 bases between them. Germline lookup yields CDR1 MDHEN and CDR2 SYDVKM. The CDR3 DNA is TGTGCCAGCAGGCCAATGATCGGAGACTACGAGCAGTACTTC. Translating gives CASRPMIGDYEQYF.

The gene calls are TRBV29-1 and TRBJ2-4, with 9 bases matching TRBD1. V gave up 7 bases and J gave up 13 bases; unmatched junction bases: 20. This CDR3 contains 15 residues. Germline V gene data show CDR1 as SQVTM and CDR2 as ANQGSEA. CDR3 region: CSASGTGKGAKEQYF. The CDR3, as DNA: TGCAGCGCGTCCGGGACAGGGAAGGGGGCTAAAGAGCAGTACTTC.

The genes are TRBV5-6 and TRBJ1-1; D unclear. Trimming left V 2 bases short and J 0 bases short, with 8 bases between. The germline V gene has CDR1 SGHDT and CDR2 YYEEEE. The CDR3 is made up of 14 amino acids. CDR3 nucleotides: TGTGCCAGCAGCTTAAGCGGGATGAACACTGAAGCTTTCTTT. This sequence encodes CASSLSGMNTEAFF.

This clonotype was seen a handful of times. A read error is possible here, since a much larger clone lies one base away. J is TRBJ2-7 and V is TRBV6-1; D is possibly TRBD2 (6 bases). This CDR3 contains 15 residues. Germline values: CDR1 MNHNS, CDR2 SASEGT. V lost 5 bases and J 7 bases, leaving 21 bases between the germline ends. Here the CDR3 reads CASSPGTFGGNEQYF. Written as DNA, the CDR3 is TGTGCCAGCAGTCCCGGGACTTTTGGTGGGAATGAGCAGTACTTC.

The chain couples TRBV7-2 to TRBJ1-2; TRBD1 aligns across 7 bases. CDR1 and CDR2 from the germline V gene are SGHTA and FQGNSA. CDR3 length: 15 residues. With V trimmed by 5 bases and J by 2 bases, 8 bases remained unmatched. The CDR3 loop is CASSAYKQGNYGYTF. In DNA form, the CDR3 reads TGTGCCAGCAGCGCATACAAACAGGGGAACTATGGCTACACCTTC.

Regarding this clonotype: Since a much larger clone is just one base distant, this may be a read error. The V and J genes are TRBV6-5 and TRBJ2-3, with TRBD2 matching over 11 bases. Trimming removed 4 bases from V and 7 bases from J; junction bases left unmatched: 7. The CDR3 length is 15 residues. The germline CDR1 and CDR2 sequences are MNHEY and SVGAGI. CDR3 nucleotides: TGTGCCAGCAGTTGCTCCGGGACTAGCGGTCATACGCAGTATTTT. It is translated as CASSCSGTSGHTQYF.

This clonotype was seen repeatedly, ten times or more. The chain joins TRBV6-6 to TRBJ2-7; possibly TRBD1 for D (6 bases). Trimming stripped 6 bases from V and 6 bases from J, with 9 bases between. Germline loops: CDR1 MNHNY, CDR2 SVGAGI (reference sequence). The CDR3 spans 11 residues. CDR3 sequence reads: CASRHRVEQYF. The CDR3 DNA follows: TGTGCCAGCAGGCACAGGGTCGAGCAGTACTTC.

The rearrangement joins TRBV5-1 to TRBJ2-3; tentatively, D is TRBD2 (5 bases). V was trimmed by 4 bases and J by 2 bases, leaving 17 bases between them. Per germline, CDR1 SGHRS and CDR2 YFSETQ. CDR3 length: 16 residues. CDR3 bases: TGCGCCAGCAGCGGACTGGCGAGAGGCTCCACAGATACGCAGTATTTT. As protein: CASSGLARGSTDTQYF.

Comment on this clonotype: Its ends do not fully match the called genes, so a read error is possible. The chain joins TRBV12-3 or TRBV12-4 to TRBJ2-6, with 7 bases aligning to TRBD1. The CDR3 is made up of 18 amino acids. The CDR3, as DNA: TGTGCCAGCAGTTTATTGGGGACAGCTAACTCTGGGGCCAACGCCCTGACTTTC. Translation: CASSLLGTANSGANALTF.

This clonotype was seen ten or more times. V and J are TRBV7-6 and TRBJ1-1, with 7 bases aligning to TRBD1. CDR1 and CDR2 (germline): SGHVS, FNYEAQ. Unmatched junction bases numbered 4, after V lost 1 base and J lost 2 bases. The CDR3 is made up of 15 amino acids. CDR3 sequence (DNA): TGTGCCAGCAGCTTAGGGAGACAGGGCAACACTGAAGCTTTCTTT. Residues: CASSLGRQGNTEAFF.

There are a few counts of this clonotype. The chain has TRBV28 and TRBJ2-5; TRBD1 aligns across 9 bases. The tail of the sequence fits TRBJ2-7 better, so the J call may be wrong. CDR3 length: 15 amino acids. CDR1 is MDHEN, CDR2 SYDVKM, per germline. CDR3 DNA: TGTGCCAGCAGTTCTTACGGGACAGGGAGCCACGAGCAGTACTTC. Encoded protein: CASSSYGTGSHEQYF.

This clonotype was seen ten or more times. The CDR3 region is CASSPVSGTETQYF. The DNA of the CDR3 is TGTGCCAGCAGCCCCGTCTCCGGAACTGAGACCCAGTACTTC. V is TRBV7-2 and J is TRBJ2-5; D gene unclear. Germline V gene data show CDR1 as SGHTA and CDR2 as FQGNSA. This CDR3 has 14 residues. V was shortened by 5 bases and J by 5 bases, with 15 bases between the two germline ends.

This clonotype was seen ten or more times. The chain has TRBV28 and TRBJ2-3, with a tentative D call TRBD1 (5 bases). The CDR3 is 14 residues long. In germline, CDR1 is MDHEN, CDR2 SYDVKM. Trimming stripped 6 bases from V and 6 bases from J, with 16 bases between. This CDR3 reads CASSPPGWADTQYF. The CDR3 DNA reads as TGTGCCAGCAGCCCCCCAGGGTGGGCGGATACGCAGTATTTT.